This T cell receptor beta chain was sequenced during a study of cytomegalovirus exposure and HLA in healthy donors (dated by TCRdb to about 2017). Study-wide context: An earlier analysis of approximately 640 of the donors reported more than 250 Gb of sequence data and about 100 million unique TCR beta sequences from about 180 million T cells. A later analysis re-examined previously published TCR beta repertoires from more than 550 donors and added high-resolution HLA genotyping to investigate patterns of TCR occurrence. The number of donors typed differed by locus, with 629-630 for A, B, C, DRB1 and DQB1, more than 500 for DQA1, about 610 for DPA1, and some 470 for DPB1. Donor age, sex, ethnicity and CMV serostatus were compiled together with the repertoire data. Among roughly 370 genotyped donors of the cohort, an average of about 240,000 unique TCR beta nucleotide sequences were sequenced per donor, around 20% of them non-productive. Among the roughly 400 genotyped donors, around 81% belonged to the genetic ancestry cluster associated with self-reported Caucasian donors. All discovery cohort repertoires had been generated on a single sequencing platform. The study profiled the T cell repertoires of fewer than 850 subjects by immunosequencing and related them to cytomegalovirus serostatus. A separate validation cohort of 100 to 150 different subjects was used in addition to the approximately 700-subject first cohort. A later genetic analysis took genome-wide SNP genotypes for about 60% of the roughly 670 donors and used that subset as a discovery cohort. The study combined high-throughput TCR immunosequencing, statistical association of individual TCRs with disease status, and machine learning to predict cytomegalovirus infection status. The aim of the study was to test whether cataloging public T cell receptors could identify signatures of past pathogen exposure. To decide whether each TCR beta V gene segment behaved as functional or pseudogenic, an earlier analysis of some 580 of the donors relied on high-throughput TCR beta sequencing. Four or five DR-DQ haplotypes were treated as single units for association and clustering because of strong linkage in the cohort. Approximately 310 gigabases of sequencing data and 70 million to 95 million unique TCR sequences made up an early release that covered several hundred HLA-typed donors. HLA typing covered class I and class II loci at four-digit resolution. In the later analysis, no new phenotypic data were used to find candidate immune exposures; instead, reliance was placed on TCR beta sequences and their occurrence across donors.

The cohort comprised 710 or so healthy bone marrow donors. All cohort members were sampled while nominally healthy, although unrecorded immune exposures were likely present. The donor tested CMV seropositive, placing the donor among the 290 or so seropositive members of the cohort. Every donor gave a peripheral blood sample, and the peripheral blood mononuclear cells from that sample were used for TCR beta sequencing. The Qiagen DNeasy Blood Extraction Kit was used to extract genomic DNA from the blood cell samples. Concerning this clone itself: This receptor's antigen is unknown. Per-base qualities were not stored, and no clone one base away is much larger.

Broad study findings and their caveats: Compared with the 666-donor mean, donors in an Asian-associated ancestry cluster had fewer N-insertions in productive TCRs, according to a later genetic analysis. A further reported finding was that TCR beta sequences accurately predicted the HLA-A and HLA-B alleles for most subjects in the first cohort. In a later analysis, HLA-associated TCR beta chains showed more clonal expansion and lower generation probabilities than non-associated chains that were equally common. Several of the top co-occurrence clusters appeared to be linked to parvovirus B19, influenza, CMV and Epstein-Barr virus, according to a later analysis. According to the authors, the approach could potentially be generalized to other disease states and immunological phenotypes. In this cohort, only TCR beta chains were sequenced, and detectable features were limited by the absence of alpha or paired-chain data. In a later analysis, TCR association rates were found to vary across HLA loci, with the most associated TCRs seen for DRB1 alleles and the fewest for HLA-C alleles. In an earlier analysis of over 550 of the donors, most TCR beta V segments were observed in productive rearrangements about 87% or about 30% of the time, broadly matching IMGT annotations. The earlier analysis of 450 to 700 of the donors excluded fewer than 20 rarely observed V segments, including chromosome 9 orphons, because counts were too low. A later genetic analysis associated a missense DCLRE1C variant with V-gene and J-gene trimming of TCR beta chains, and an independent cohort replicated the association. In vitro tests confirmed that three of the cytomegalovirus-associated TCR beta chains recognize cytomegalovirus antigens. Linkage disequilibrium might explain the correlated functional status among segregating V segments, but an unknown experimental factor could not be excluded. Because some donors lacked HLA typing at each locus, the association tests relied only on the typed subset. According to a later analysis, most CMV-associated TCR beta chains appeared to be HLA-restricted, and the HLA associations seemed to be driven largely by CMV exposure. The study gave a list of about 160 TCR beta chains associated with cytomegalovirus. Cytomegalovirus status was reported to be diagnosed by the classifier with high specificity and sensitivity in both the original and validation cohorts. While some public TCRs were present in many individuals, most TCR sequences turned up only very rarely across donors. Roughly uniform sequencing depth across donors was assumed in presence/absence analyses, although this assumption may not hold. The sequencing pipeline was judged likely to have produced a cluster of highly shared sequence variants as a technical artifact. At a false discovery rate of 0.05, a later analysis linked 16,000 or so TCR beta sequences to specific HLA alleles. Immune exposure information for the cohort was limited to CMV serostatus. Assigning TCR associations to individual alleles was difficult when HLA alleles, especially DR and DQ, strongly co-occurred.

Receptor amplification or capture employed the immunoSEQ multiplex PCR assay. For the multiplex PCR, a mixture combining 60 forward primers for TCR Vbeta segments and 13 reverse primers for TCR Jbeta segments was used. The CDR3 region of rearranged TCR beta genes was amplified from genomic DNA by a multiplex PCR assay. The amplified TCR beta libraries were sequenced on the Illumina HiSeq System as 87-base-pair reads. On the authors' methods: A later analysis tallied about 77 million unique TCR beta chains across the approximately 670 repertoires, and around 10 million of those chains were shared by two or more donors. Raw reads were error-corrected and collapsed into unique sequences by a nearest-neighbor algorithm in which closely related sequences were merged to remove PCR and sequencing errors. CDR3 sequences were aligned to IMGT reference sequences to assign V, D and J gene segments. For a sequence to be retained, a match of at least six nucleotides to both a V gene segment and a J gene segment was required. A rearrangement counted as productive if the CDR3 had no stop codons and remained in frame with V and J, and every other rearrangement counted as non-productive. CDR3 was defined according to IMGT convention as the region running from the second conserved V-encoded cysteine to the conserved J-encoded phenylalanine. Sequences without an unambiguous match to a single V gene segment were excluded from the earlier analysis of almost 600 of the donors. An earlier analysis of a few hundred of the donors called V segments functional above 56.7% productive rearrangements and segregating when the between-donor standard deviation exceeded 5%. A statistical classification framework was built to diagnose cytomegalovirus status from the catalog of TCR beta chain sequences. A later analysis assigned V and J genes by comparing TCR nucleotide sequences with IMGT/GENE-DB human TR gene sequences. A later analysis assigned CDR3 sequences and most-parsimonious VDJ recombination scenarios with the TCRdist pipeline. A later analysis defined each TCR beta chain by its CDR3 amino acid sequence plus V-gene family, and excluded reads lacking a unique V-gene family. To address suspected cross-contamination and a sequencing artifact, a later analysis removed several hundred highly shared, low-generation-probability nucleotide sequences. A later analysis calculated a clonal expansion index for each public chain from normalized within-repertoire ranks of inferred template counts. A later analysis computed generation probabilities with a VDJ recombination model fitted to out-of-frame rearrangements, and checked the results against IGoR. Hypergeometric tests were used in a later analysis to score TCR-TCR, TCR-HLA and TCR-CMV co-occurrence, with a repertoire-size bias correction applied to the TCR pairs. False discovery rates were estimated in a later analysis by permuting HLA or CMV assignments 20 times. In a later analysis, co-occurring TCRs were grouped using DBSCAN, with TCRdist sequence similarity added in when clustering inside HLA-allele-positive subsets. Repertoires with fewer than 30,000 or more than 120,000 public chains, plus five repertoires with anomalous nucleotide sharing, were excluded from co-occurrence clustering. As stored in TCRdb, this immuneACCESS dataset retains in-frame rearrangements with V and J assigned. A fraction of the clones does not appear; measured against another copy, unresolved V genes explain less than half of the discrepancy, and the remainder lacks a known reason. V and J calls plus clone size are reproduced from that table; the DNA served to infer D and trimming. The table for this sample lists 150,000 to 200,000 clones; under 90% of them were counted only once. The ten biggest clones cover under 7.5% of the sample.

The sequenced sample was PBMCs. The sequence derives from a man aged 25 to 40 in good health and CMV-seropositive.

The CDR3 region has the sequence CASSLEGADTQYF. The DNA sequence reads TGTGCCAGCAGCTTGGAGGGGGCAGATACGCAGTATTTT. The V and J genes are TRBV5-6 and TRBJ2-3; possibly the D gene is TRBD1, per 6 matching bases. V is cut by 0 bases and J by 4 bases, and the space between the germline ends is 6 bases. Measured from the cysteine to the phenylalanine, the CDR3 is 13 residues long. CDR3 DNA only is kept here, 39 bases in frame from base 1. As encoded in the germline V gene, CDR1 is SGHDT while CDR2 is YYEEEE.